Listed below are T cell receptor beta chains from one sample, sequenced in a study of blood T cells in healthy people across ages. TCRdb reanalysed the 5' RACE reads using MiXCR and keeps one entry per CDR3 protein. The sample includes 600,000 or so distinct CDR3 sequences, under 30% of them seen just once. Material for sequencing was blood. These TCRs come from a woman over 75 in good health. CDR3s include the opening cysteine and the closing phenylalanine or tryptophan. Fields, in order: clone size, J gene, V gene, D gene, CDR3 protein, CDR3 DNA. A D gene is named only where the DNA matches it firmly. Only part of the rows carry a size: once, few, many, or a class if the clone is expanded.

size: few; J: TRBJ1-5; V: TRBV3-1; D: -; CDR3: CASSPQTSQQPQHF; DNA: TGTGCCAGCAGCCCACAGACGAGTCAACAGCCCCAGCATTTT
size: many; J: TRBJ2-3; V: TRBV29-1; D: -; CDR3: CSVDGQTARMDTQYF; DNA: TGCAGCGTTGATGGACAGACTGCCAGGATGGATACGCAGTATTTT
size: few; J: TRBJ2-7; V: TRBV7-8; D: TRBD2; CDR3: CASSAGLAGLTILYEQYF; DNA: TGTGCCAGCAGCGCCGGACTAGCGGGGCTTACCATCCTCTACGAGCAGTACTTC
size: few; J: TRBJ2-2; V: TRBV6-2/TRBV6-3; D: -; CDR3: CASMTGVRRHTGELFF; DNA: TGTGCCAGCATGACGGGGGTGCGGAGACACACCGGGGAGCTGTTTTTT
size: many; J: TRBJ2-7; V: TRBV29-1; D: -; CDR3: CSVAERRQGIRYEQYF; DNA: TGCAGCGTCGCCGAACGGCGGCAGGGGATTCGCTACGAGCAGTACTTC
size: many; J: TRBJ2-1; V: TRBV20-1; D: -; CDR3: CSAEIAEDNEQFF; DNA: TGCAGTGCGGAGATAGCGGAGGACAATGAGCAGTTCTTC
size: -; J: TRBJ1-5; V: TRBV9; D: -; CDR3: CASSVDEGRPQHF; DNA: TGTGCCAGCAGCGTAGATGAGGGACGGCCCCAGCATTTT
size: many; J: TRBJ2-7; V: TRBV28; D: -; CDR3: CASSPFWNEQYF; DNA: TGTGCCAGCAGCCCGTTTTGGAACGAGCAGTACTTC
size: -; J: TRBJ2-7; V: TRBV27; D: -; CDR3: CTSSAFTRSHEQYF; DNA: TGTACCAGCAGTGCTTTCACTAGGTCGCACGAGCAGTACTTC
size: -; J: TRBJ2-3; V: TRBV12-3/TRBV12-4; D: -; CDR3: CASSLERTTDTQYF; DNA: TGTGCCAGCAGTTTAGAAAGAACCACAGATACGCAGTATTTT
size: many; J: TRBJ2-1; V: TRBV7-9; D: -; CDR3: CASSLGGPNNEQFF; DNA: TGTGCCAGCAGCCTGGGGGGCCCAAACAATGAGCAGTTCTTC
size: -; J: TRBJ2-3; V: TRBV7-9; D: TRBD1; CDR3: CASSSTDRVATNTQYF; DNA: TGTGCCAGCAGCTCGACGGACAGGGTCGCGACAAATACGCAGTATTTT
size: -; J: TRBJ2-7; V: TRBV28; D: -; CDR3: CASSLQGPEQYF; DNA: TGTGCCAGCAGTTTACAAGGACCCGAGCAGTACTTC
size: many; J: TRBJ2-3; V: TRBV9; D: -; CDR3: CASTSPLGDTQYF; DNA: TGTGCCAGCACTAGCCCCCTGGGGGATACGCAGTATTTT
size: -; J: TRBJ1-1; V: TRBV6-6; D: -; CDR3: CASSYAPTRNTEAFF; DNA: TGTGCCAGCAGTTACGCCCCGACCAGGAACACTGAAGCTTTCTTT
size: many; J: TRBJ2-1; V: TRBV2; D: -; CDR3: CASSGSRGDYNEQFF; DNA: TGTGCCAGCAGTGGTTCCAGGGGGGACTACAATGAGCAGTTCTTC
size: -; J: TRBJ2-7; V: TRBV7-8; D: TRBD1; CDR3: CASSLNRGRTYEQYF; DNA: TGTGCCAGCAGCTTAAACAGGGGACGAACCTACGAGCAGTACTTC
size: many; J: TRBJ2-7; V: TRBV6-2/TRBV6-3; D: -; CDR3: CASSWGGASYEQYF; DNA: TGTGCCAGCAGTTGGGGGGGGGCCTCCTACGAGCAGTACTTC
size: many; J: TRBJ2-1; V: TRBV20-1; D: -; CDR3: CSARPTWGGEQFF; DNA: TGCAGTGCTAGACCGACCTGGGGTGGTGAGCAGTTCTTC
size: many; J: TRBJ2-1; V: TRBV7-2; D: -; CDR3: CASSQDWGRGFF; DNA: TGTGCCAGCAGCCAGGACTGGGGGAGAGGGTTCTTC
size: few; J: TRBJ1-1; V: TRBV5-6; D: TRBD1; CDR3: CASFTLGTGNTEAFF; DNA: TGTGCCAGCTTTACCTTGGGGACAGGGAACACTGAAGCTTTCTTT
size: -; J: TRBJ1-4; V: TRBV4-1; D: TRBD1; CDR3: CASSQEGQGSGKLFF; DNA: TGCGCCAGCAGCCAAGAGGGACAGGGGAGTGGAAAACTGTTTTTT
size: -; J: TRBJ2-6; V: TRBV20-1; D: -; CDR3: CSARDVFSGASVLTF; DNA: TGCAGTGCTAGAGATGTGTTCTCGGGGGCCAGCGTCCTGACTTTC
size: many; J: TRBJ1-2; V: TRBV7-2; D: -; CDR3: CASSLAPGAHNYGYTF; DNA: TGTGCCAGCAGCTTAGCGCCAGGGGCCCATAACTATGGCTACACCTTC
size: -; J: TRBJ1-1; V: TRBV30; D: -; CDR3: CAWRGGLNTEAFF; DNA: TGTGCCTGGAGGGGGGGCCTGAACACTGAAGCTTTCTTT
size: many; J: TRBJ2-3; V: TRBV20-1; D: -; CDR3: CSAADGGSTEVTDTQYF; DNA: TGCAGTGCTGCAGATGGGGGCAGCACCGAAGTCACAGATACGCAGTATTTT
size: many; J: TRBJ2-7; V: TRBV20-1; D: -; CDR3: CSADRQASYEQYF; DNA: TGCAGTGCAGATAGACAGGCGTCCTACGAGCAGTACTTC
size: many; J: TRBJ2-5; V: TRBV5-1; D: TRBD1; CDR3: CASSPHTTRGPLWGETQYF; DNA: TGCGCCAGCAGCCCCCATACTACCAGGGGGCCCCTTTGGGGTGAGACCCAGTACTTC
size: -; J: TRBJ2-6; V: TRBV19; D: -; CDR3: CASRDPSGANVLTF; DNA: TGTGCCAGTAGGGACCCCTCTGGGGCCAACGTCCTGACTTTC
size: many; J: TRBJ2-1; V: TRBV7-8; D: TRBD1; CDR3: CASSLTGSRNEQFF; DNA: TGTGCCAGCAGCTTGACAGGGAGTCGCAATGAGCAGTTCTTC
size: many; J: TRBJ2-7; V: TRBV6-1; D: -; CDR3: CASSEALGGYEQYF; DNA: TGTGCCAGCAGTGAAGCGTTGGGGGGCTACGAGCAGTACTTC
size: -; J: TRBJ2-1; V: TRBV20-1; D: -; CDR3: CSARRSGVIYNEQFF; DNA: TGCAGTGCTAGACGGTCGGGGGTTATATACAATGAGCAGTTCTTC
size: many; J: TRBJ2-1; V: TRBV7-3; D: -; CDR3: CASSPAGGINEQFF; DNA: TGTGCCAGCAGCCCCGCCGGGGGAATCAATGAGCAGTTCTTC
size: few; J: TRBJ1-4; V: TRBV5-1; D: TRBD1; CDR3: CASSLTGGQEKLFF; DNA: TGCGCCAGCAGCCTGACAGGGGGTCAAGAAAAACTGTTTTTT
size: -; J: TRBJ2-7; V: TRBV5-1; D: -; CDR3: CASSHKSRDGEGQYF; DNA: TGCGCCAGCAGCCATAAATCGCGGGACGGGGAAGGGCAGTACTTC
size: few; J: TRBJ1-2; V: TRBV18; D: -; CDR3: CASSLDILDYGYTF; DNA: TGTGCCAGCTCCCTCGACATTTTGGACTATGGCTACACCTTC
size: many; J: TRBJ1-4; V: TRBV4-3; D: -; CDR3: CASSQEWGRKEKLFF; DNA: TGCGCCAGCAGCCAGGAGTGGGGGCGCAAGGAAAAACTGTTTTTT
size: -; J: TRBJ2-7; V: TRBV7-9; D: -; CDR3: CASSFGRGERDEQYF; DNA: TGTGCCAGCAGCTTTGGCAGGGGGGAAAGAGACGAGCAGTACTTC
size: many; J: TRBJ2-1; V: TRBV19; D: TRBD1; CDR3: CASSTGTAWGYNEQFF; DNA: TGTGCCAGTAGTACAGGGACAGCTTGGGGCTACAATGAGCAGTTCTTC
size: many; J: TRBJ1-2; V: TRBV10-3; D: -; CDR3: CAISPTGWANYGYTF; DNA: TGTGCCATCAGCCCCACGGGGTGGGCTAACTATGGCTACACCTTC
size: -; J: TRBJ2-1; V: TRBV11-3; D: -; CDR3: CASSLVLRGTLSYNEQFF; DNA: TGTGCCAGCAGCTTAGTTCTTCGGGGGACGCTATCCTACAATGAGCAGTTCTTC
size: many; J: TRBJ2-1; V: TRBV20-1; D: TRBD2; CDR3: CSARVLAGEYNEQFF; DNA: TGCAGTGCTAGAGTTCTAGCGGGAGAGTACAATGAGCAGTTCTTC
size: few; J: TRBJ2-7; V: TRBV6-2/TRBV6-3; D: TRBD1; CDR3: CASTRDRGSYEQYF; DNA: TGTGCCAGCACTCGCGACAGGGGCTCCTACGAGCAGTACTTC
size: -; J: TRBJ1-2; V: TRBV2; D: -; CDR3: CASSETGKAGYTF; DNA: TGTGCCAGCAGTGAAACAGGGAAGGCTGGCTACACCTTC
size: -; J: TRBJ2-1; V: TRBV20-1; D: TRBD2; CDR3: CSARGGLADNEQFF; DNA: TGCAGTGCTAGAGGGGGACTAGCGGACAATGAGCAGTTCTTC
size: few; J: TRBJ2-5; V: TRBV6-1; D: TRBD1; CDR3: CASSDGLGTGQETQYF; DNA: TGTGCCAGCAGTGATGGCCTCGGGACAGGGCAAGAGACCCAGTACTTC